The 15 T cell receptor beta chains in this list originate from one sample, sequenced in a study of T cells after yellow fever vaccination. In TCRdb, the 5' RACE reads were re-called with MiXCR into one record per CDR3 protein. The sample lists hundreds of thousands of distinct CDR3 sequences, approximately 13% seen once, with around 3% in the top ten. Sequenced here: CD4+ T cells sorted from PBMCs, sampled 15 days after the yellow fever booster vaccination. The receptors come from a young man who received the YFV17D yellow fever vaccine.

The chain carries TRBV14 and TRBJ1-6; D is undetermined. The germline CDR1 and CDR2 sequences are SGHDN and FVKESK. The CDR3 sequence is 13 residues long. Trimming took off 6 bases at V and 8 bases at J, with 11 bases between the two ends. Here the CDR3 reads CASSNGWDSPLHF. Written as DNA, the CDR3 is TGTGCCAGCAGTAATGGGTGGGATTCACCCCTCCACTTT.

The rearrangement uses TRBV6-2 or TRBV6-3 and TRBJ1-1; a weak D match, TRBD1 (5 bases). This CDR3 spans 15 amino acids. Germline CDR1 MNHEY, CDR2 SVGEGT. The V gene lost 2 bases and the J gene lost 5 bases, with 15 bases spanning the gap. CDR3 bases: TGTGCCAGCAGTTACGCAGAAACAGGATTGACTGAAGCTTTCTTT. Its protein is CASSYAETGLTEAFF.

The chain carries TRBV7-3 and TRBJ1-1; no clear D gene. The CDR3 has 13 amino acids. V lost 3 bases to trimming and J lost 8 bases, with 13 bases between them. Germline CDR1 is SGHTA and CDR2 is FQGTGA. The CDR3 coding sequence is TGTGCCAGCAGCTTGTCAGAGGGTTACGAAGCTTTCTTT. It specifies CASSLSEGYEAFF.

The sample holds many counts of this clonotype. V is TRBV6-2 or TRBV6-3 and J is TRBJ1-1; the D is unclear. CDR3 length: 13 residues. Trimming stripped 4 bases from V and 1 base from J, with 7 bases between. The germline V gene encodes CDR1 MNHEY and CDR2 SVGEGT. Written as DNA, the CDR3 is TGTGCCAGCAGTTCCAGGTGGAACACTGAAGCTTTCTTT. This encodes CASSSRWNTEAFF.

In its sample, this clonotype was seen a few times. The J gene is TRBJ1-4, the V gene TRBV11-2; no clear D. CDR3 length: 15 residues. Trimming took 9 bases from V and 4 from J, leaving 18 bases between them. CDR1 is SGHAT and CDR2 is FQNNGV in the germline V gene. CDR3 in amino acids: CARVAIKGLNEKLFF. CDR3 nucleotides: TGTGCCAGAGTAGCTATCAAGGGCCTTAATGAAAAACTGTTTTTT. The full variable domain, its missing parts supplied by reference TRBV11-2 and TRBJ1-4, is EAGVAQSPRYKIIEKRQSVAFWCNPISGHATLYWYQQILGQGPKLLIQFQNNGVVDDSQLPKDRFSAERLKGVDSTLKIQPAKLEDSAVYLCARVAIKGLNEKLFFGSGTQLSVL.

The rearrangement links TRBV10-3 to TRBJ1-5; the match to TRBD1 covers 7 bases. Per the germline V gene, CDR1 is ENHRY and CDR2 is SYGVKD. The CDR3 has 14 residues. Trimming cost V 5 bases and J 3 bases; bases outside gene matches: 4. Here the CDR3 DNA reads TGTGCCATCAGTTTTGACAGGGTCAATCAGCCCCAGCATTTT. Residues: CAISFDRVNQPQHF.

This clonotype was counted many times. The chain combines TRBV4-3 with TRBJ2-5; 9 nucleotides line up with TRBD2. The CDR3 runs to 15 residues. The germline V gene has CDR1 LGHNA and CDR2 YSLEER. After removal of 5 bases from V and 4 bases from J, the junction contained 8 bases not matched to a gene. This CDR3 reads CASSFGLARGETQYF. The CDR3 DNA reads as TGCGCCAGCAGCTTTGGACTAGCGCGGGGAGAGACCCAGTACTTC.

This clonotype was counted between two and nine times. V gene TRBV10-3 combines with J gene TRBJ1-6, with D hard to call. The CDR3 consists of 17 residues. Trimming stripped 6 bases from V and 0 bases from J, with 15 bases between. Germline assignment: CDR1 ENHRY and CDR2 SYGVKD. The CDR3 coding sequence is TGTGCCATCAGGGCCGCCCGGGCCGCCTCCTATAATTCACCCCTCCACTTT. Its translation: CAIRAARAASYNSPLHF.

This clonotype occurred a few times. CDR3 DNA: TGTGCCAGCAGTGAAGCTATAGGGGTTTCACCCCTCCACTTT. This encodes CASSEAIGVSPLHF. V gene TRBV6-1 combines with J gene TRBJ1-6, with D perhaps TRBD1 (5 bases). Germline-derived CDR1 and CDR2 are MNHNS and SASEGT. Trimming left V 0 bases short and J 9 bases short, with 9 bases between. This CDR3 has 14 residues.

V and J are TRBV27 and TRBJ1-6; tentative D call: TRBD1 (6 bases). Germline V gene sequence: CDR1 MNHEY, CDR2 SMNVEV (reference sequence). CDR3 length equals 14 residues. V was pared by 7 bases and J by 10 bases, with 17 bases between. The DNA for the CDR3 is TGTGCCAGCATGCCACGGACAGCAGGGTCACCCCTCCACTTT. It codes for CASMPRTAGSPLHF.

This clonotype was detected only a few times. The V and J genes are TRBV7-3 and TRBJ1-5; 10 bases are a match to TRBD1. CDR3 length: 16 amino acids. Trimming at V came to 3 bases and at J to 5 bases, leaving 7 bases not matched to a gene. From germline, CDR1 is SGHTA and CDR2 FQGTGA. In DNA, the CDR3 is TGTGCCAGCAGCTTTCGGACAGGGGGGCCAGATCAGCCCCAGCATTTT. Residues: CASSFRTGGPDQPQHF.

This clonotype was observed a handful of times. The chain uses TRBV6-1 and TRBJ1-6, with D unresolved. There are 13 residues in the CDR3. Germline V gene data show CDR1 as MNHNS and CDR2 as SASEGT. The ends were cut back, 0 bases at V and 15 bases at J, with 12 bases in the middle. As DNA, the CDR3 is TGTGCCAGCAGTGAAGCGCGGAGCGGGCTCCTCCACTTT. Residues: CASSEARSGLLHF.

This clonotype appeared a few times. This chain uses TRBV11-2 with TRBJ2-7; TRBD1 matches at 7 bases. Germline V gives CDR1 SGHAT, CDR2 FQNNGV. V was pared by 5 bases and J by 1 base, with 8 bases of the junction left unmatched. The CDR3 contains 15 residues. The CDR3 loop is CASSPGQGVSYEQYF. CDR3 nucleotides: TGTGCCAGCAGCCCCGGCCAGGGGGTTTCCTACGAGCAGTACTTC.

This clonotype was picked up a small number of times. The chain combines TRBV7-2 with TRBJ2-7; 9 bases agree with TRBD2. Per the germline V gene, CDR1 is SGHTA and CDR2 is FQGNSA. The CDR3 has 15 residues. V trimming: 0 bases; J trimming: 4 bases; junction bases outside the gene matches: 4. In nucleotides, the CDR3 is TGTGCCAGCAGCTTAGCGGCGGGGGGGCTGTACGAGCAGTACGTC. Amino acid sequence: CASSLAAGGLYEQYV.

This clonotype was seen only a few times. The rearrangement joins TRBV25-1 to TRBJ2-7; D perhaps matches TRBD1 (6 bases). V lost 9 bases, J lost 9 bases, and 12 bases lay in between. The germline CDR1 and CDR2 sequences are MGHDK and SYGVNS. The CDR3 length is 10 residues. CDR3 residues: CARQGRGQYV. The CDR3 DNA sequence: TGTGCCAGACAGGGCCGGGGGCAGTACGTC.